The rows below give T cell receptor beta chains drawn from one sample of a study of vaccination effects on CD4 cells after COVID-19. The method was immunoSEQ multiplex PCR; TCRdb's version includes in-frame clones alone and lacks a portion of them. The table lists tens of thousands of clones, 65% to 80% of them singletons. Their cognate antigens are unknown. This specimen was CD4+ T cells from PBMCs cultured without peptide, taken after COVID-19 vaccination. These TCRs come from a human donor who had a prior SARS-CoV-2 infection. Both conserved end residues are part of each CDR3. D genes are given only for firm matches. The size of a clone is reported for some rows only, either as once, few or many, or as a class for expanded clones.

V gene	CDR3 length	clone size	J gene	D gene	CDR3 DNA	CDR3 protein
TRBV27	12	few	TRBJ2-3	NA	TGTGCCAGCAGACGTAGCACAGATACGCAGTATTTT	CASRRSTDTQYF
TRBV6-2/TRBV6-3	13	NA	TRBJ2-7	NA	TGTGCCAGCAGTTACACCGGAGGGGTCGAGCAGTACTTC	CASSYTGGVEQYF
TRBV15	14	NA	TRBJ2-5	NA	TGTGCCACCAGCAGCCCCCAGGGACGCGAGACCCAGTACTTC	CATSSPQGRETQYF
TRBV7-6	16	few	TRBJ2-2	TRBD2	TGTGCCAGCAGCCCAAGGACTAGCGGGAGCGCCGGGGAGCTGTTTTTT	CASSPRTSGSAGELFF
TRBV4-3	14	NA	TRBJ2-1	TRBD2	TGCGCCAGCAGCCAAGAAGTAGCGGGATACGAGCAGTTCTTC	CASSQEVAGYEQFF
TRBV19	13	once	TRBJ1-3	NA	TGTGCCAGTGACCGCAACTCTGGAAACACCATATATTTT	CASDRNSGNTIYF
TRBV18	15	NA	TRBJ2-5	TRBD1	TGTGCCAGCTCACCCCGGACAGGGCAACAAGAGACCCAGTACTTC	CASSPRTGQQETQYF
TRBV3-1/TRBV3-2	18	NA	TRBJ1-6	NA	TGTGCCAGCAGTCATGGACGGCTCCTAAGCTCCTATAATTCACCCCTCCACTTT	CASSHGRLLSSYNSPLHF
TRBV7-2	13	once	TRBJ2-5	NA	TGTGCCAGCAGCTTTGAGAGGGAGGAGACCCAGTACTTC	CASSFEREETQYF
TRBV5-1	16	NA	TRBJ2-3	NA	TGCGCCAGCAGCCAGACCACAGGATCCAGCACAGATACGCAGTATTTT	CASSQTTGSSTDTQYF
TRBV9	16	NA	TRBJ1-3	NA	TGTGCCAGCAGCCCCCCCCTTGGAAGGTCTGGAAACACCATATATTTT	CASSPPLGRSGNTIYF
TRBV6-5	14	NA	TRBJ1-1	NA	TGTGCCAGCGGCTACAGTCGGCGCAGCACTGAAGCTTTCTTT	CASGYSRRSTEAFF
TRBV7-2	14	NA	TRBJ1-5	NA	TGTGCCAGCAGCTTAATCATCAGCAATCAGCCCCAGCATTTT	CASSLIISNQPQHF
TRBV6-5	15	NA	TRBJ2-4	NA	TGTGCCAGCAGCCCCCTTTTTGGGGGGGCAGACATTCAGTACTTC	CASSPLFGGADIQYF
TRBV19	14	NA	TRBJ1-1	TRBD1	TGTGCCAGTGCCTACCCACAGGGGTACACTGAAGCTTTCTTT	CASAYPQGYTEAFF
TRBV9	15	NA	TRBJ2-6	NA	TGTGCCAGCAGCGTTATTGGCTCTGGGGCCAACGTCCTGACTTTC	CASSVIGSGANVLTF
TRBV6-4	11	NA	TRBJ1-5	NA	TGTGCCAGCAGGGAATGTCAGCCCCAGCATTTT	CASRECQPQHF
TRBV2	13	NA	TRBJ1-4	NA	TGTGCCAGCAAGTTTTACTCGAATGAAAAACTGTTTTTT	CASKFYSNEKLFF
TRBV2	13	once	TRBJ1-1	NA	TGTGCCAGCAGTGGGGGGTTAAACACTGAAGCTTTCTTT	CASSGGLNTEAFF
TRBV11-2	13	NA	TRBJ2-4	NA	TGTGCCAGCAGCTTGACCCCAGAAAACATTCAGTACTTC	CASSLTPENIQYF
TRBV6-5	13	once	TRBJ1-1	NA	TGTGCCAGCAGTTCTTCAACCCGGGGGAGCGCTTTCTTT	CASSSSTRGSAFF
TRBV9	15	few	TRBJ1-6	NA	TGTGCCAGCAGCGTAGACTACAGGGAAGATTCACCCCTCCACTTT	CASSVDYREDSPLHF
TRBV4-3	15	few	TRBJ2-1	TRBD2	TGCGCCAGCAGACAGGCGGCGGGGGCCTACAATGAGCAGTTCTTC	CASRQAAGAYNEQFF
TRBV18	17	NA	TRBJ2-6	TRBD1	TGTGCCAGCTCACCATTTACAGGGGGCTCCGGGGCCAACGTCCTGACTTTC	CASSPFTGGSGANVLTF
TRBV9	14	NA	TRBJ2-5	NA	TGTGCCAGCAGCGTAGGTCGAGGAGGGGAGACCCAGTACTTC	CASSVGRGGETQYF
TRBV9	17	NA	TRBJ2-1	TRBD2	TGTGCCAGCAGCCCATATTGGACTAGCGGGGGGTACAATGAGCAGTTCTTC	CASSPYWTSGGYNEQFF
TRBV6-1	13	NA	TRBJ1-2	NA	TGTGCCAGCAGTGAACGGGCAGTCTATGGCTACACCTTC	CASSERAVYGYTF
TRBV5-6	14	NA	TRBJ2-3	TRBD2	TGTGCCAGCAGCTCAGCGGGAGGCACAGATACGCAGTATTTT	CASSSAGGTDTQYF
TRBV27	14	NA	TRBJ1-1	NA	TGTGCCAGCAGTTTATTGAGGGCTGCCACTGAAGCTTTCTTT	CASSLLRAATEAFF
TRBV5-4	15	NA	TRBJ2-7	NA	TGTGCCAGCAGCTTGAACCTCCTATTTTCTGGCGAGCAGTACTTC	CASSLNLLFSGEQYF
TRBV14	17	NA	TRBJ2-1	NA	TGTGCCAGCAGCCTATTCCGCGGGGCAAGCTCCTACAATGAGCAGTTCTTC	CASSLFRGASSYNEQFF
TRBV11-2	15	NA	TRBJ2-3	NA	TGTGCCAGCAGCTTAGGGTTCGGGAGCGCAGATACGCAGTATTTT	CASSLGFGSADTQYF
TRBV11-2	15	NA	TRBJ2-5	TRBD2	TGTGCCAGCAGCTTAGTGGGACTAGATTGGGAGACCCAGTACTTC	CASSLVGLDWETQYF
TRBV9	18	NA	TRBJ1-2	NA	TGTGCCAGCAGCGTTGGTCCCTCGGTGCCGGGGAGCGTTGATGGCTACACCTTC	CASSVGPSVPGSVDGYTF
TRBV5-5	13	NA	TRBJ2-7	NA	TGTGCCAGCAGCTTGGCTCCCGTCTACGAGCAGTACTTC	CASSLAPVYEQYF
TRBV6-2/TRBV6-3	15	NA	TRBJ2-5	TRBD1	TGTGCCAGCAGTTACGCCCGGGACAGGGAAGAGACCCAGTACTTC	CASSYARDREETQYF
TRBV6-5	14	NA	TRBJ2-1	NA	TGTGCCAGCAGCCGAACCGGGACTTCCAATGAGCAGTTCTTC	CASSRTGTSNEQFF
TRBV10-3	14	NA	TRBJ2-5	NA	TGTGCCATCAGTGAGTCTACTAGCACAGAGACCCAGTACTTC	CAISESTSTETQYF
TRBV3-1/TRBV3-2	16	NA	TRBJ1-2	NA	TGTGCCAGCAGCCAAGGTTGGACCGGGAGTGTGAATGGCTACACCTTC	CASSQGWTGSVNGYTF
TRBV4-3	14	NA	TRBJ2-3	NA	TGCGCCAGCAGCCACGACTTATTAACAGATACGCAGTATTTT	CASSHDLLTDTQYF
TRBV6-5	15	NA	TRBJ2-7	TRBD2	TGTGCCAGCAGGAGAAAAAGCGGGAGTCGTGGCGAGCAGTACTTC	CASRRKSGSRGEQYF
TRBV7-2	14	NA	TRBJ1-2	NA	TGTGCCAGCAGCTTAGGGGGGGAACTGGGTGGCTACACCTTC	CASSLGGELGGYTF
TRBV4-2	16	NA	TRBJ1-4	TRBD1	TGTGCCAGCAGCCAAGATCCCAGGGGGCGTAGAGGGAAACTGTTTTTT	CASSQDPRGRRGKLFF
TRBV7-8	15	NA	TRBJ1-6	NA	TGTGCCAGCAGCGCTCACCCCTGGCAACATTCACCCCTCCACTTT	CASSAHPWQHSPLHF
TRBV11-3	13	NA	TRBJ2-7	NA	TGTGCCAGCAGCTTCACGGGATCCGGCGAGCAGTACTTC	CASSFTGSGEQYF